Shown below are 8 T cell receptor beta chains from a single sample sequenced in a study of shared clonotypes between healthy human individuals. Measured with immunoSEQ multiplex PCR; TCRdb has only the in-frame clones, and not every one. The sample contains about 490,000 clones, 75% to 85% of which appear only once. Sequenced material: PBMCs. These TCRs come from a woman between 40 and 50 years old in good health. Some clones in this sample may be carry-over from other donors' samples.

The chain uses TRBV2 and TRBJ2-5, with D perhaps matching TRBD1 or TRBD2 (5 bases each). Germline V gives CDR1 SNHLY, CDR2 FYNNEI. The V gene lost 8 bases and the J gene lost 5 bases, with 24 bases spanning the gap. CDR3 length: 16 amino acids. CDR3 sequence reads: CASGKGSRDQGETQYF. The CDR3 coding sequence is TGTGCCAGCGGGAAGGGGTCCCGGGACCAAGGGGAGACCCAGTACTTC.

The chain links TRBV19 to TRBJ2-7, with D maybe TRBD2 (5 bases). In germline, CDR1 is LNHDA, CDR2 SQIVND (reference sequence). The V and J ends lost 3 bases and 3 bases respectively, with 12 bases between them. This CDR3 has 14 amino acids. The CDR3 is CASSIGSGIYEQYF. The CDR3 nucleotides are TGTGCCAGTAGTATTGGCTCGGGGATCTACGAGCAGTACTTC.

This rearrangement joins TRBV9 to TRBJ1-2; a possible D gene is TRBD1 (6 bases). V was trimmed by 3 bases and J by 5 bases, leaving 14 bases between them. There are 14 residues in the CDR3. Germline values: CDR1 SGDLS, CDR2 YYNGEE. The CDR3 loop reads CASSAGAGDYGYTF. The CDR3 DNA follows: TGTGCCAGCAGCGCGGGGGCGGGGGATTATGGCTACACCTTC.

For this clone: Being one base from a much bigger clone, this may be a read error. This chain links TRBV5-1 with TRBJ2-1; maybe TRBD2 (6 bases). Germline lookup yields CDR1 SGHRS and CDR2 YFSETQ. CDR3 size: 15 residues. The CDR3 protein is CAGSLETSGYNEQFF. In DNA, the CDR3 is TGCGCCGGCAGCTTGGAAACAAGCGGGTACAATGAGCAGTTCTTC.

V is TRBV2 and J is TRBJ1-2; D remains ambiguous. Germline-derived CDR1 and CDR2 are SNHLY and FYNNEI. This CDR3 has 13 amino acids. The germline V and J ends were trimmed by 7 bases and 0 bases, with 9 bases remaining between them. The CDR3 protein is CASKEDTNYGYTF. CDR3 nucleotide sequence: TGTGCCAGCAAAGAAGATACTAACTATGGCTACACCTTC.

The chain has TRBV28 and TRBJ1-5; no firm D call. Germline CDR1 MDHEN, CDR2 SYDVKM. V was pared by 3 bases and J by 1 base, with 13 bases between. This CDR3 is built from 16 residues. CDR3 sequence: CASSFSERTSNQPQHF. The CDR3, as DNA: TGTGCCAGCAGTTTCTCGGAGAGAACCAGCAATCAGCCCCAGCATTTT.

V usage is TRBV10-1 and J usage is TRBJ1-1, with a possible D match to TRBD1 (6 bases). CDR3 length: 15 amino acids. Trimming removed 2 bases from V and 7 bases from J, with 17 bases in between. Germline CDR1 reads WNHNN; CDR2 reads SYGVQD (reference sequence). The CDR3 nucleotides read TGCGCCAGCAGTGAGAGGGACGGGGGACACGGTGAAGCTTTCTTT. It encodes CASSERDGGHGEAFF.

V is TRBV29-1 and J is TRBJ1-1; 7 bases are shared with TRBD1. With 4 bases clipped from V and 3 bases from J, the junction kept 5 bases outside the gene matches. Germline CDR1 is SQVTM and CDR2 is ANQGSEA. The CDR3 loop spans 13 amino acids. The CDR3 nucleotides are TGCAGCGTTGGTAACCAGGGGGACACTGAAGCTTTCTTT. Its protein is CSVGNQGDTEAFF. Together with reference TRBV29-1 and TRBJ1-1, the CDR3 gives the full variable domain: SAVISQKPSRDICQRGTSLTIQCQVDSQVTMMFWYRQQPGQSLTLIATANQGSEATYESGFVIDKFPISRPNLTFSTLTVSNMSPEDSSIYLCSVGNQGDTEAFFGQGTRLTVV.